This T cell receptor beta chain was sequenced for a study of cytomegalovirus exposure and HLA in healthy donors. Study-level findings and limits: The listing of some 170 TCR beta chains classed them as cytomegalovirus-associated.

The CDR3 is 16 amino acids. The germline V gene has CDR1 MDHEN and CDR2 SYDVKM. The V gene lost 5 bases and the J gene lost 7 bases, with 24 bases spanning the gap. PCR was performed using 60 Vbeta and 13 Jbeta primers. TCRdb's table, derived via immunoSEQ multiplex PCR, lists solely in-frame clones and lacks some. The sample shows approximately 260,000 clones, 70% to 90% of them seen only once. Turning to this clone: What it binds is not known.

This sequence originates from a woman aged 40 to 50 in good health and CMV-seropositive. This chain links TRBV28 with TRBJ2-7, with D perhaps matching TRBD1 (7 bases). The sample consisted of PBMCs. The CDR3 DNA sequence: TGTGCCAGCAGTCCCAGGGGGGTTCTTCTCCGGTGGGAGCAGTACTTC. The encoded protein is CASSPRGVLLRWEQYF.